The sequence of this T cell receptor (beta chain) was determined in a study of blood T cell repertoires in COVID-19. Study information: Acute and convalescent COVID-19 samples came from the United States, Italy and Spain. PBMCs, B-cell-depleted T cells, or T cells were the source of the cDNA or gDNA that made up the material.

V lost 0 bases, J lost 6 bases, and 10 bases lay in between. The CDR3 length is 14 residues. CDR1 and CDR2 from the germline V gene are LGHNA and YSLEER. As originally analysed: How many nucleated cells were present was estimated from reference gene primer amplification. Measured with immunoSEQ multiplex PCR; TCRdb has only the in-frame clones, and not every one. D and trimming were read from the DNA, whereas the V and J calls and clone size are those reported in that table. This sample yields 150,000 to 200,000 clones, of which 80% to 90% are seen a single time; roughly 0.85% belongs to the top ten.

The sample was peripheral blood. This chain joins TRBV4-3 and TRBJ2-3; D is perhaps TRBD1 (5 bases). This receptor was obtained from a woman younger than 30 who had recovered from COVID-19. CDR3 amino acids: CASSQEMGPDTQYF. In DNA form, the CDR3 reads TGCGCCAGCAGCCAAGAGATGGGGCCGGATACGCAGTATTTT.